This record covers a single TCR beta chain. Antigen specificity is unknown. Each donor (without exception) was a healthy Caucasian. These data belong to a study of identical twins. The study, taken as a whole, reports: The conclusions drew on cross-sectional statistical analysis instead of tracking the same donors. Where out-of-frame alpha sequences were twin-shared, they showed excess low generation probability.

A universal primer site arose from template switching, and cDNA bore unique molecular identifiers. MiXCR, run by TCRdb on the 5' RACE reads, gives a single entry per CDR3 protein. The table has 450,000 to 650,000 distinct CDR3 sequences, 9% to 10% seen once. Germline CDR1 and CDR2: MDHEN and SYDVKM. V gave up 3 bases and J gave up 4 bases; unmatched junction bases: 3. The CDR3 extends over 14 amino acids. These records were also assigned to another study, of yellow fever vaccine responses in identical twins.

The V gene is TRBV28, the J gene TRBJ1-5, with 7 bases identical to TRBD1. Sequencing input: PBMCs. This TCR derives from a woman between 18 and 30 years old in good health. CDR3 sequence: CASSLNRGNQPQHF. DNA of the CDR3: TGTGCCAGCAGTTTGAACAGGGGTAATCAGCCCCAGCATTTT.